This entry describes one T cell receptor beta chain. Around 10 milliliters of peripheral blood were drawn from each donor. The authors ran a second PCR of roughly 6 to 12 cycles using a sample-barcoded 5' primer and a J-beta primer mix. Tagging of each cDNA molecule was performed by a template-switch adaptor with 12 random nucleotides. TCRdb reprocessed the 5' RACE reads with MiXCR, giving one entry per CDR3 protein. The sample contains roughly 1,000,000 distinct CDR3 sequences, roughly a quarter of which appear only once. This entry comes from a study of blood T cells in healthy people across ages. These data are also associated with another study on T cells of mothers and their children.

The TCR sequence derives from a girl aged 2-10 years in good health. Sequenced material: blood.

CDR3 nucleotides: TGTGCCAGCAGCCTAGGCGGTAGTGGGGGCCTTTGGGGCTACACCTTC. This encodes CASSLGGSGGLWGYTF. The V call is TRBV12-3 or TRBV12-4, the J call TRBJ1-2; possibly TRBD1 for D (6 bases). The V and J ends lost 6 bases and 8 bases respectively, with 25 bases between them. CDR3 size: 16 residues.